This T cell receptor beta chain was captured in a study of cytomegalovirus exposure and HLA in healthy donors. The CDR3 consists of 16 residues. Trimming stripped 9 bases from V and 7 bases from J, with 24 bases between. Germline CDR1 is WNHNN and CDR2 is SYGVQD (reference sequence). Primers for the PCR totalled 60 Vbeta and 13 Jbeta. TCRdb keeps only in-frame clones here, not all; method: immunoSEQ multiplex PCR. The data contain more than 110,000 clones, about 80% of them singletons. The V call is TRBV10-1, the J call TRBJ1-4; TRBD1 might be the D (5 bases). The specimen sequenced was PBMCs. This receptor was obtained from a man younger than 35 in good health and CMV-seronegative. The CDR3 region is CARTCQGNPQGEKLFF. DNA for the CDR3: TGCGCCAGAACGTGTCAGGGTAATCCCCAAGGTGAAAAACTGTTTTTT.